The T cell receptor beta chain described here comes from a study of blood T cell repertoires in COVID-19. At the level of the study: Donors in the United States, Italy and Spain gave samples during acute or convalescent COVID-19. Sources were T cells, B-cell-depleted T cells, or PBMCs; the material itself was cDNA or gDNA.

This clone has only one observation. Generated by immunoSEQ multiplex PCR, the TCRdb table keeps only in-frame clones and is missing some. The table has roughly 62,000 clones, approximately 80% seen once. CDR1 is MNHEY, CDR2 SVGAGI, per germline. The CDR3 is 12 amino acids. V gave up 5 bases and J gave up 6 bases, with 11 bases separating them. The receptor's source is a man in his sixties with acute or convalescent COVID-19. The J gene is TRBJ2-7, the V gene TRBV6-5; D perhaps matches TRBD1 (6 bases). The sequenced sample consisted of peripheral blood. CDR3 region: CASSIWDTEQYF. Here the CDR3 DNA reads TGTGCCAGCAGTATTTGGGACACCGAGCAGTACTTC.